This record covers a single T cell receptor beta chain. This sample was taken from a study of T cells in Graves' hyperthyroidism and ophthalmopathy. The V segment lost 5 bases and the J segment 2 bases; nucleotides outside the gene matches: 5. CDR1 is SEHNR, CDR2 FQNEAQ, per germline (reference sequence). The length of the CDR3 is 16 residues. Regions amplified from RNA transcripts were the TCR beta CDR3 regions. Using the HTBI primer set, a first-round RT-PCR was run on the TCR CDR3. From the multiplex PCR reads, TCRdb called clonotypes with MiXCR, one entry per CDR3 protein. The sample lists a few hundred thousand distinct CDR3 sequences; 15% to 20% were seen once.

The V gene is TRBV7-9, the J gene TRBJ2-1; TRBD2 agrees at 11 bases. This clonotype was obtained from a woman aged 40-49 years with Graves' ophthalmopathy. The specimen sequenced was blood. In DNA form, the CDR3 reads TGTGCCAGCAGCATCCGACTAGCGGGAACCTACAATGAGCAGTTCTTC. Protein sequence: CASSIRLAGTYNEQFF.